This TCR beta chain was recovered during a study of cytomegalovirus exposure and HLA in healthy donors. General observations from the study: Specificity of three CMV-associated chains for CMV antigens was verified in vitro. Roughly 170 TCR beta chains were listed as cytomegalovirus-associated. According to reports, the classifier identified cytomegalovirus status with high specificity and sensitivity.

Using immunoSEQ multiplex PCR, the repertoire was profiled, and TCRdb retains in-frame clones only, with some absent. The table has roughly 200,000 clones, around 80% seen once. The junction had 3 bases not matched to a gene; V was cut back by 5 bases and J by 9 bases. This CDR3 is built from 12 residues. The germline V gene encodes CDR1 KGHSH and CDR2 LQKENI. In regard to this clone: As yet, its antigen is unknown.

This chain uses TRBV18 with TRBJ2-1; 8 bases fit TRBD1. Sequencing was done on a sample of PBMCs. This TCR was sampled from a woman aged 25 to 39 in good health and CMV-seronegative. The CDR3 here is CASSAGGGEQFF. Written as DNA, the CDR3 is TGTGCCAGCTCAGCAGGGGGCGGTGAGCAGTTCTTC.